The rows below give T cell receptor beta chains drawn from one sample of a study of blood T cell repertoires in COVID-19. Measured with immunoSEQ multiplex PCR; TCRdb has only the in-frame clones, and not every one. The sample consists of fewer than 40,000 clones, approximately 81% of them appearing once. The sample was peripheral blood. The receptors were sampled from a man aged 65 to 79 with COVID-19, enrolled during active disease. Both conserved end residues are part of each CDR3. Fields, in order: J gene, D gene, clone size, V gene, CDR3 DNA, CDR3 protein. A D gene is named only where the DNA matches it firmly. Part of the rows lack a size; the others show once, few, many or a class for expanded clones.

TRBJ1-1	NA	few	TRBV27	TGTGCCAGCCCCTCCGGGAGGTACACTGAAGCTTTCTTT	CASPSGRYTEAFF
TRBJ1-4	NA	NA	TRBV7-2	TGTGCCAGCAGCCTCCGGGAGGAAAAACTGTTTTTT	CASSLREEKLFF
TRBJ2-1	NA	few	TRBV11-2	TGTGCCAGCAGCAACTGGGGGGATGAGCAGTTCTTC	CASSNWGDEQFF
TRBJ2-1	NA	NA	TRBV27	TGTGCCAGCAGTTTCCCCTCCGCCGGGACAAGCTACAATGAGCAGTTCTTC	CASSFPSAGTSYNEQFF
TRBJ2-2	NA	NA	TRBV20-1	TGCAGTGCTAGTGGCAGATCAAACACCGGGGAGCTGTTTTTT	CSASGRSNTGELFF
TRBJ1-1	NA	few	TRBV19	TGTGCCAGTAGTATTGGCAGGGTTAACACTGAAGCTTTCTTT	CASSIGRVNTEAFF
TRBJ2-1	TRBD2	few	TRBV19	TGTGCCAGTAGGCGACTAGCGGGAGCTGGGGTGCAGTTCTTC	CASRRLAGAGVQFF
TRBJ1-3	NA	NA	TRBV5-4	TGTGCCAGCAGCTCGGGTGGACTCCCTGGAAACACCATATATTTT	CASSSGGLPGNTIYF
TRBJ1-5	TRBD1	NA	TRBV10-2	TGCGCCAGCAGTGAGTGGCTGGGACAGGGCCTACCCCTTAGCAATCAGCCCCAGCATTTT	CASSEWLGQGLPLSNQPQHF
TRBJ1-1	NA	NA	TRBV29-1	TGCAGCGTTGAAGATGTGCGCGGAGCTTTCTTT	CSVEDVRGAFF
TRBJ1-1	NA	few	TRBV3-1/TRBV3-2	TGTGCCAGCGGGTGGTTCGGGAGTCGGAACACTGAAGCTTTCTTT	CASGWFGSRNTEAFF
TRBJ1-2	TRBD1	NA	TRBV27	TGTGCCAGCAGTCGGGACAGGGGGGGAGGCTACACCTTC	CASSRDRGGGYTF
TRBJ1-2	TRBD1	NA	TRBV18	TGTGCCAGCTCACCACTCCAGGGGGCTTGGGGCTACACCTTC	CASSPLQGAWGYTF
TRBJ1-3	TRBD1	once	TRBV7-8	TGTGCCAGCAGCCTAACAGGGGGTGGAAACACCATATATTTT	CASSLTGGGNTIYF
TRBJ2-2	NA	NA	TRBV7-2	TGTGCCAGCAGCTCATCTCAGGGTCCCGGGGAGCTGTTTTTT	CASSSSQGPGELFF
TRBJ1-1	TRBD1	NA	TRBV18	TGTGCCAGCTCACCACGCCAGGGGGCGGAAGCTTTCTTT	CASSPRQGAEAFF
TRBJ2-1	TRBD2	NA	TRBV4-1	TGCGCCAGCAGCCAAGATAGGACTAGCGGGAGTAATGAGCAGTTCTTC	CASSQDRTSGSNEQFF
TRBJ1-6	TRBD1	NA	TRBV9	TGTGCCAGCAGCGTAGAGGGGGCACCTTCACCCCTCCACTTT	CASSVEGAPSPLHF
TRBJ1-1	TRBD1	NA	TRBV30	TGTGCCTGGAGTCGCCGACAGGGCAACACTGAAGCTTTCTTT	CAWSRRQGNTEAFF
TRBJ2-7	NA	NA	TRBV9	TGTGCCAGCAGCGTAGGAGTAGCCCACGAGCAGTACTTC	CASSVGVAHEQYF
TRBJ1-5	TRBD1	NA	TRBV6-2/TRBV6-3	TGTGCCAGCAGTGGAGGGACAGCCAGGGGCAATCAGCCCCAGCATTTT	CASSGGTARGNQPQHF
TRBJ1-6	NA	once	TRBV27	TGTGCCAGCAGTTTAGGACAGCTTAATTCACCCCTCCACTTT	CASSLGQLNSPLHF
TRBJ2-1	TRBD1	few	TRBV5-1	TGCGCCAGCAGCTTGAGGCAGGGGGCTGGTGAGCAGTTCTTC	CASSLRQGAGEQFF
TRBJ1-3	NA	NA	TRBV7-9	TGTGCCAGCAGCTCTCCCCCCGGTGGGAGCTACCTCTCTGGAAACACCATATATTTT	CASSSPPGGSYLSGNTIYF
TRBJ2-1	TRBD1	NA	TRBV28	TGTGCCAGCAGAAGGACAGGGGGTAACTACAATGAGCAGTTCTTC	CASRRTGGNYNEQFF
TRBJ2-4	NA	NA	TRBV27	TGTGCCAGCAGTTCTAGACAGTTTGCCCTAGCCAAAAACATTCAGTACTTC	CASSSRQFALAKNIQYF
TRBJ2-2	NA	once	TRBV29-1	TGCAGCGTTGAAGAAGGGGCGAGCAGCACCGGGGAGCTGTTTTTT	CSVEEGASSTGELFF
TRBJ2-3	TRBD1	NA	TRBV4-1	TGCGCCAGCAGCCAAGCTTCGGGACAGGGGGCGGATACGCAGTATTTT	CASSQASGQGADTQYF
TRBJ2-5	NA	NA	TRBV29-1	TGCAGCGTTGAAGCTCTCAGGGCTGCTGGCGGTCAGTACTTC	CSVEALRAAGGQYF
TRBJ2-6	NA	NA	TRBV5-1	TGCGCCAGCAGCTTGGCCAACTCTGGGGCCAACGTCCTGACTTTC	CASSLANSGANVLTF
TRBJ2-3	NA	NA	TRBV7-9	TGTGCCAGCAGCTTAGCTAAGCGGACAGATACGCAGTATTTT	CASSLAKRTDTQYF
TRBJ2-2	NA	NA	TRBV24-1	TGTGCCACCGAGGTAGGACAGACCACCGGGGAGCTGTTTTTT	CATEVGQTTGELFF
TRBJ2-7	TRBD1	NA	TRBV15	TGTGCCACCAGCAGGCTACGACAGGGTGCCTACGAGCAGTACTTC	CATSRLRQGAYEQYF
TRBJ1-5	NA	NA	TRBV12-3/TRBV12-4	TGTGCCAGCAGTTTAGGGACAGCCCAGCCCCAGCATTTT	CASSLGTAQPQHF
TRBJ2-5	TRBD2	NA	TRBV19	TGTGCCAGTAGTCTCCTAGGACTAGCGGGAGTGAAGGAGACCCAGTACTTC	CASSLLGLAGVKETQYF
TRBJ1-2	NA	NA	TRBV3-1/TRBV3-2	TGTGCCAGCAGCCAAGATCGCGGCTATGGCTACACCTTC	CASSQDRGYGYTF
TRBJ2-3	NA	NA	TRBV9	TGTGCCAGCAGCGTAAAGCCCCTTTTAGATACGCAGTATTTT	CASSVKPLLDTQYF
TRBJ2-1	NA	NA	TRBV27	TGTGCCAGCAGTTTAATAGAATACAATGAGCAGTTCTTC	CASSLIEYNEQFF